The next 24 T cell receptor beta chains were all read from a single sample in a study of radiation and T cells in renal cell carcinoma (dated by TCRdb to 2018 to 2021). Library method: the immunoSEQ multiplex PCR assay. TCRdb carries this immuneACCESS record with in-frame sequences only. Its versions omit some clonotypes, under half of them owing to an unresolved V gene in the studies checked, with the rest unexplained. The sample data list fewer than 8,500 clones, and less than 65% of these were observed just once. Almost 40% of the sample goes to the ten largest clones. The time point tag for this specimen amounts to: tumor resected at nephrectomy. The treatment or condition label corresponds to: treatment-naive control, cytoreductive nephrectomy. The sequencing here drew on tumor tissue, taken from a patient whose treatment was nephrectomy without radiotherapy. The source of these receptors is a woman aged 70-85 years with renal cell carcinoma.

The V and J genes are TRBV10-3 and TRBJ2-1; 8 positions match TRBD2. The CDR3 is 15 residues long. V shed 10 bases and J 2 bases; nucleotides not matched to a gene: 10. Germline-derived CDR1 and CDR2 are ENHRY and SYGVKD. The CDR3 region is CASLAGGGPYNEQFF. CDR3 bases: TGTGCCAGCCTCGCCGGGGGGGGACCCTACAATGAGCAGTTCTTC.

This clone was detected only a few times. The chain employs TRBV2 and TRBJ1-2, with D possibly being TRBD1 (5 bases). Trimming removed 6 bases from V and 7 bases from J, with 9 bases in between. CDR1 and CDR2 (germline): SNHLY, FYNNEI. This CDR3 contains 11 residues. CDR3 in DNA: TGTGCCAGCAGGGGGGTGGGTGGCTACACCTTC. Protein product: CASRGVGGYTF.

This clone was counted a single time. The CDR3 reads CAWKGAGGSYSGNTIYF. In DNA, the CDR3 is TGTGCCTGGAAGGGGGCTGGGGGCTCCTACTCTGGAAACACCATATATTTT. This chain links TRBV30 with TRBJ1-3; 7 nucleotides agree with TRBD1. The germline V gene has CDR1 GTSNPN and CDR2 SVGIG (reference sequence). J lost 0 bases, V lost 4 bases, and 12 bases had no gene match. There are 17 residues in the CDR3.

The gene calls are TRBV7-9 and TRBJ1-2; D perhaps matches TRBD1 (5 bases). This CDR3 is built from 14 residues. Between the trimmed V and J ends, which lost 5 bases and 0 bases, there was a span of 10 bases. Germline V CDR1 and CDR2: SEHNR, FQNEAQ (reference sequence). The CDR3 DNA reads TGTGCCAGCAGCGACAGCAGCGCTAACTATGGCTACACCTTC. It specifies CASSDSSANYGYTF.

This chain connects TRBV4-1 to TRBJ2-5, with 12 bases matching TRBD1. Germline V gives CDR1 MGHRA, CDR2 YSYEKL. The CDR3 is 16 amino acids. V lost 3 bases to trimming and J lost 5 bases; unmatched junction nucleotides: 7. CDR3 amino acids: CASSQEGTGGGETQYF. DNA of the CDR3: TGCGCCAGCAGCCAGGAGGGGACAGGGGGCGGGGAGACCCAGTACTTC.

This chain connects TRBV7-6 to TRBJ1-3; a possible D gene is TRBD1 (5 bases). The germline V and J ends were trimmed by 3 bases and 2 bases, with 14 bases remaining between them. The germline V gene encodes CDR1 SGHVS and CDR2 FNYEAQ. The CDR3 is 16 amino acids. The CDR3 region is CASSLSEGQAGNTIYF. CDR3 in DNA: TGTGCCAGCAGCTTGTCCGAGGGGCAGGCTGGAAACACCATATATTTT. The full variable domain, in which reference TRBV7-6 and TRBJ1-3 provide the parts outside the CDR3, is GAGVSQSPRYKVTKRGQDVALRCDPISGHVSLYWYRQALGQGPEFLTYFNYEAQQDKSGLPNDRFSAERPEGSISTLTIQRTEQRDSAMYRCASSLSEGQAGNTIYFGEGSWLTVV.

This clone was counted only a few times. This chain joins TRBV7-3 and TRBJ1-1, with a tentative D call TRBD1 (5 bases). The CDR3 totals 13 residues. Between the trimmed V and J ends, which lost 2 bases and 3 bases, there was a span of 7 bases. The V gene's germline CDR1 is SGHTA and CDR2 FQGTGA. The CDR3 here is CASSLQGYTEAFF. Here the CDR3 DNA reads TGTGCCAGCAGCTTACAGGGCTACACTGAAGCTTTCTTT.

The chain links TRBV7-2 to TRBJ1-3, with D maybe TRBD1 (5 bases). CDR1 is SGHTA and CDR2 is FQGNSA in the germline V gene. The ends were cut back, 5 bases at V and 0 bases at J, with 14 bases in the middle. The CDR3 consists of 16 residues. The CDR3 sequence: CASSRDVLSSGNTIYF. In DNA, the CDR3 is TGTGCCAGCAGCAGGGACGTCTTAAGCTCTGGAAACACCATATATTTT.

DNA for the CDR3: TGTGCCAGCAGTGTAGCAGCCTCTGGAAACACCATATATTTT. Its protein product is CASSVAASGNTIYF. This chain uses TRBV2 with TRBJ1-3; no clear D. The germline gives CDR1 SNHLY, CDR2 FYNNEI. The ends were cut back, 4 bases at V and 0 bases at J, with 7 bases in the middle. The length of the CDR3 is 14 residues.

This clone is medium-sized (0.01 to 0.1%) by share. V is TRBV4-1 and J is TRBJ1-4; D uncertain. This CDR3 is built from 14 residues. Looked up from germline, CDR1 is MGHRA and CDR2 is YSYEKL. The V end lost 6 bases, the J end lost 6 bases, and 14 bases lay between the germline ends. The CDR3 coding sequence is TGCGCCAGCAGGTTGGAGGGTAGTTATGAAAAACTGTTTTTT. Translation gives CASRLEGSYEKLFF.

The chain carries TRBV9 and TRBJ1-6; D is ambiguous. The CDR3 loop spans 14 amino acids. Germline CDR1 and CDR2: SGDLS and YYNGEE. Trimming left V 3 bases short and J 7 bases short, with 11 bases between. CDR3 region: CASSGDTKNSPLHF. The CDR3 DNA is TGTGCCAGCAGCGGGGATACTAAGAATTCACCCCTCCACTTT.

V usage is TRBV5-1 and J usage is TRBJ2-1; 10 bases agree with TRBD2. The CDR3 spans 15 residues. V dropped 0 bases and J dropped 6; count of bases not matched to a gene: 3. Per the germline V gene, CDR1 is SGHRS and CDR2 is YFSETQ. CDR3 coding DNA: TGCGCCAGCAGCTTGGGAGCGGGGGGGCCCAATGAGCAGTTCTTC. This gives the protein CASSLGAGGPNEQFF.

The chain uses TRBV30 and TRBJ1-5; 9 positions match TRBD1. CDR1 and CDR2 from the germline V gene are GTSNPN and SVGIG (reference sequence). The V segment lost 3 bases and the J segment 8 bases; nucleotides outside the gene matches: 14. The CDR3 is 16 amino acids. The CDR3 reads CAWREQGAGDHEPQHF. DNA of the CDR3: TGTGCCTGGAGGGAACAGGGGGCTGGGGATCATGAGCCCCAGCATTTT.

The chain uses TRBV19 and TRBJ2-2; no clear D gene. This CDR3 is 13 amino acids long. Looked up from germline, CDR1 is LNHDA and CDR2 is SQIVND (reference sequence). Trimming cost V 7 bases and J 4 bases, with 10 bases left between them. The CDR3 is CASNEQATGELFF. The CDR3 DNA reads as TGTGCCAGTAACGAGCAGGCCACCGGGGAGCTGTTTTTT.

For the CDR3, the DNA is TGTGCCAGCAGCTTGGACTCTGGGGTTACTGAAGCTTTCTTT. This gives the protein CASSLDSGVTEAFF. The chain recombines TRBV7-3 with TRBJ1-1; D gene uncertain. Germline V gives CDR1 SGHTA, CDR2 FQGTGA. Trimming removed 3 bases at V and 5 bases at J, with 13 bases between. The CDR3 loop spans 14 amino acids.

The chain uses TRBV9 and TRBJ2-1, with a possible D match to TRBD2 (7 bases). The CDR3 covers 16 residues. The V end lost 4 bases, the J end lost 6 bases, and 20 bases lay between the germline ends. Germline CDR1 and CDR2: SGDLS and YYNGEE. CDR3 sequence reads: CASSPRGGLFPNEQFF. The CDR3 DNA reads TGTGCCAGCAGCCCACGCGGGGGCCTGTTTCCCAATGAGCAGTTCTTC.

The chain uses TRBV25-1 and TRBJ2-5; D might be TRBD2 (6 bases). With 3 bases removed from V and 2 bases from J, the gap between germline ends came to 10 bases. Germline assignment: CDR1 MGHDK and CDR2 SYGVNS. CDR3 length: 14 amino acids. CDR3 sequence (DNA): TGTGCCAGCAGTGAGCGGGGTCATCAAGAGACCCAGTACTTC. It is translated as CASSERGHQETQYF.

In this sample, this clone turned up once. The chain links TRBV5-4 to TRBJ2-3; TRBD1 aligns across 12 bases. Germline V gene sequence: CDR1 SGHNT, CDR2 YYREEE (reference sequence). The CDR3 is 14 residues long. V trimming: 5 bases; J trimming: 5 bases; junction bases outside the gene matches: 3. Here the CDR3 reads CASSRDRGRDTQYF. Here the CDR3 DNA reads TGTGCCAGCAGTCGGGACAGGGGGCGAGATACGCAGTATTTT.

This chain uses TRBV7-9 with TRBJ1-2; 9 nucleotides match TRBD1. V trimming: 5 bases; J trimming: 7 bases; junction bases outside the gene matches: 11. The CDR3 length is 15 residues. Germline V gene lookup returns CDR1 SEHNR and CDR2 FQNEAQ (reference sequence). CDR3 in amino acids: CASSRSQDRGPGYTF. In DNA form, the CDR3 reads TGTGCCAGCAGCCGATCACAGGACAGGGGTCCTGGCTACACCTTC. The full variable domain, its missing parts supplied by reference TRBV7-9 and TRBJ1-2, is DTGVSQNPRHKITKRGQNVTFRCDPISEHNRLYWYRQTLGQGPEFLTYFQNEAQLEKSRLLSDRFSAERPKGSFSTLEIQRTEQGDSAMYLCASSRSQDRGPGYTFGSGTRLTVV.

The CDR3 region is CASSEYQGPYNEQFF. CDR3 sequence (DNA): TGTGCCAGCAGTGAATACCAGGGGCCTTACAATGAGCAGTTCTTC. The chain joins TRBV25-1 to TRBJ2-1; possibly TRBD1 for D (6 bases). Trimming cost V 0 bases and J 4 bases, with 10 bases left between them. CDR1 and CDR2 from the germline V gene are MGHDK and SYGVNS. The CDR3 extends over 15 amino acids.

A few counts support this clone. This chain links TRBV5-8 with TRBJ1-2; TRBD1 matches at 9 bases. The CDR3 is made up of 13 amino acids. V lost 9 bases, J lost 4 bases, and 7 bases stayed unmatched. Germline V gives CDR1 SGHTS, CDR2 YDEGEE. This chain's CDR3 is CATAQGAAYGYTF. In DNA form, the CDR3 reads TGTGCCACCGCACAGGGGGCGGCCTATGGCTACACCTTC.

This clone has just one count. The V call is TRBV18, the J call TRBJ2-6, with 7 bases lining up with TRBD1. Germline loops: CDR1 KGHSH, CDR2 LQKENI. Trimming cost V 6 bases and J 2 bases; bases outside gene matches: 4. The CDR3 runs 15 residues. DNA of the CDR3: TGTGCCAGCTCTCTTCAGGGGGCTGGGGCCAACGTCCTGACTTTC. Amino acids: CASSLQGAGANVLTF.

The V gene is TRBV19, the J gene TRBJ1-1; the D gene is possibly TRBD1 (5 bases). Germline CDR1 LNHDA, CDR2 SQIVND (reference sequence). This CDR3 spans 11 amino acids. Trimming removed 4 bases at V and 8 bases at J, with 8 bases between. In DNA, the CDR3 is TGTGCCAGTAGTACTAGGGGAGAAGCTTTCTTT. This translates into CASSTRGEAFF.

The table lists this clone with a count of one. The chain uses TRBV4-1 and TRBJ1-2; the D gene is possibly TRBD1 (6 bases). Trimming removed 4 bases from V and 2 bases from J, with 14 bases in between. The CDR3 runs to 15 residues. Looked up from germline, CDR1 is MGHRA and CDR2 is YSYEKL. This CDR3 reads CASSPRGGRNYGYTF. CDR3 coding DNA: TGCGCCAGCAGCCCAAGGGGGGGGCGAAACTATGGCTACACCTTC.